This T cell receptor beta chain was sequenced during a study of blood T cell repertoires in COVID-19. Study in general: The study drew acute and convalescent COVID-19 samples from the United States, Italy and Spain. T cells, B-cell-depleted T cells, or PBMCs provided the cDNA or gDNA that served as material.

Source study methods: Estimated nucleated cell counts came from reference gene primer amplification. Method: immunoSEQ multiplex PCR; TCRdb's copy keeps in-frame clones and lacks some. The DNA was the basis for D and trimming; V, J and clone size are from that table. Seen here are some 180,000 clones, roughly 89% observed once, and the top ten hold around 7%. CDR1 KGHSH and CDR2 LQKENI come from the germline V gene. Trimming removed 5 bases from V and 7 bases from J, with 17 bases in between. The CDR3 consists of 14 residues. Sequencing was carried out using peripheral blood. This sequence was found in a man aged 35 to 55 with acute or convalescent COVID-19. V gene TRBV18 combines with J gene TRBJ1-2; a weak D match, TRBD1 (6 bases). CDR3 residues: CASSEYDRFLGYTF. DNA of the CDR3: TGTGCCAGCTCAGAGTATGACAGGTTCCTTGGCTACACCTTC.